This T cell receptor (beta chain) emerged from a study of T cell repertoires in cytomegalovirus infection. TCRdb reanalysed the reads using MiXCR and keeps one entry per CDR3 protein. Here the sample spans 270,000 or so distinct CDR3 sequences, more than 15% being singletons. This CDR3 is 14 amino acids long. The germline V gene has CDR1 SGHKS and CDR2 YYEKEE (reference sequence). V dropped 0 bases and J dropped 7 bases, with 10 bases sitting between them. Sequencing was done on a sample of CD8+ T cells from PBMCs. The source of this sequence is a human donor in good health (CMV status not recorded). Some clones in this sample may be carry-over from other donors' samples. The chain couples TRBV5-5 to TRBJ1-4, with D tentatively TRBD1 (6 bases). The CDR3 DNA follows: TGTGCCAGCAGCTTGGACGGGGGCAGTGAAAAACTGTTTTTT. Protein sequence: CASSLDGGSEKLFF.